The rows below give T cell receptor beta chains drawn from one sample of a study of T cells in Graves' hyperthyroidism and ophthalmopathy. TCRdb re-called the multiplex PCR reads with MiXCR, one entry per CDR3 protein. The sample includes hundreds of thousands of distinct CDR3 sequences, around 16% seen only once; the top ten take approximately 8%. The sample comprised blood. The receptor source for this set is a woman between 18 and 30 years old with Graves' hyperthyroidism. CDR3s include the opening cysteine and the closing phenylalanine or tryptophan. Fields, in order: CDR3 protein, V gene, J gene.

CDR3 protein: CASSHTTSGGFNEQFF
V gene: TRBV4-1
J gene: TRBJ2-1

CDR3 protein: CASSLGTSRAYEQYF
V gene: TRBV11-3
J gene: TRBJ2-7

CDR3 protein: CTSGSQGTGSYNEQFF
V gene: TRBV7-3
J gene: TRBJ2-1

CDR3 protein: CASSLATGLLTEAFF
V gene: TRBV18
J gene: TRBJ1-1

CDR3 protein: CASSSAANYGYTF
V gene: TRBV5-1
J gene: TRBJ1-2

CDR3 protein: CASSLSGTATDTQYF
V gene: TRBV4-1
J gene: TRBJ2-3

CDR3 protein: CASSLVGYGETQYF
V gene: TRBV5-1
J gene: TRBJ2-5

CDR3 protein: CASRPGGLSYNSPLHF
V gene: TRBV6-1
J gene: TRBJ1-6

CDR3 protein: CASSLGLGQGSGKLFF
V gene: TRBV7-2
J gene: TRBJ1-4

CDR3 protein: CASSRDRPNYGYTF
V gene: TRBV5-1
J gene: TRBJ1-2

CDR3 protein: CASSSQAGLNEQFF
V gene: TRBV5-1
J gene: TRBJ2-1

CDR3 protein: CSARQGINEQYF
V gene: TRBV20-1
J gene: TRBJ2-7

CDR3 protein: CSARVRGINSYEQYF
V gene: TRBV20-1
J gene: TRBJ2-7

CDR3 protein: CASSVESGGETQYF
V gene: TRBV9
J gene: TRBJ2-5

CDR3 protein: CASSRDRPSDEQYF
V gene: TRBV11-3
J gene: TRBJ2-7

CDR3 protein: CASSLAGSPGLYEQYF
V gene: TRBV7-9
J gene: TRBJ2-7

CDR3 protein: CASSLGGTLLYEQYF
V gene: TRBV11-2
J gene: TRBJ2-7

CDR3 protein: CSVELVGGTDTQYF
V gene: TRBV29-1
J gene: TRBJ2-3

CDR3 protein: CASSTLGGGSTDTQYF
V gene: TRBV28
J gene: TRBJ2-3

CDR3 protein: CASSTPGQGGYEQYF
V gene: TRBV28
J gene: TRBJ2-7

CDR3 protein: CASSSRRGGQQETQYF
V gene: TRBV27
J gene: TRBJ2-5

CDR3 protein: CASSPQSLRTEAFF
V gene: TRBV9
J gene: TRBJ1-1

CDR3 protein: CASSIGLAGGTTDTQYF
V gene: TRBV19
J gene: TRBJ2-3

CDR3 protein: CSASAGPYEQYF
V gene: TRBV20-1
J gene: TRBJ2-7

CDR3 protein: CSARRDGATDTQYF
V gene: TRBV20-1
J gene: TRBJ2-3

CDR3 protein: CAITRTSGGPGTQYF
V gene: TRBV10-3
J gene: TRBJ2-3

CDR3 protein: CASSPGQERQPQHF
V gene: TRBV28
J gene: TRBJ1-5

CDR3 protein: CASSQDWPGLYEQYF
V gene: TRBV4-1
J gene: TRBJ2-7

CDR3 protein: CASSSSAGGEKLFF
V gene: TRBV28
J gene: TRBJ1-4

CDR3 protein: CATSAGTRNNEQFF
V gene: TRBV15
J gene: TRBJ2-1

CDR3 protein: CASSLVGTVSRSRLFF
V gene: TRBV27
J gene: TRBJ1-4

CDR3 protein: CASSVGGASPLANYGYTF
V gene: TRBV9
J gene: TRBJ1-2

CDR3 protein: CASSLQGRVQETQYF
V gene: TRBV5-1
J gene: TRBJ2-5

CDR3 protein: CASSPGPGNSPLHF
V gene: TRBV12-3/TRBV12-4
J gene: TRBJ1-6

CDR3 protein: CASSQRPGQGQPQHF
V gene: TRBV11-2
J gene: TRBJ1-5

CDR3 protein: CASSQGAGGAQFF
V gene: TRBV3-1
J gene: TRBJ2-1

CDR3 protein: CASSIWAPMEGDTQYF
V gene: TRBV19
J gene: TRBJ2-3